One TCR beta chain is described in this entry. No antigen is known for it. This sample is part of a study of cytomegalovirus exposure and HLA in healthy donors. In the PCR, 60 Vbeta and 13 Jbeta primers were used. The table came from immunoSEQ multiplex PCR; TCRdb's copy has only in-frame clones and leaves some out. This table has over 100,000 clones, over 75% appearing once. The CDR3 is 17 residues long. The ends lost 3 bases at V and 4 bases at J; junction bases unmatched: 12. Germline V gene lookup returns CDR1 SGHDT and CDR2 YYEEEE. General study results and limits: A prior analysis recorded that most TCR beta V segments were productive about 90% or about 30% of the time. Presence/absence comparisons presumed near-even sequencing depth among donors.

V is TRBV5-6 and J is TRBJ2-5; 10 positions agree with TRBD1. Input material: PBMCs. This receptor was identified in a man aged 30-40 years in good health and CMV-seronegative. The CDR3: CASSSAGTGVGVETQYF. DNA for the CDR3: TGTGCCAGCAGCTCAGCCGGGACAGGGGTGGGTGTAGAGACCCAGTACTTC. The full variable domain, completed using reference TRBV5-6 and TRBJ2-5, is DAGVTQSPTHLIKTRGQQVTLRCSPKSGHDTVSWYQQALGQGPQFIFQYYEEEERQRGNFPDRFSGHQFPNYSSELNVNALLLGDSALYLCASSSAGTGVGVETQYFGPGTRLLVL.